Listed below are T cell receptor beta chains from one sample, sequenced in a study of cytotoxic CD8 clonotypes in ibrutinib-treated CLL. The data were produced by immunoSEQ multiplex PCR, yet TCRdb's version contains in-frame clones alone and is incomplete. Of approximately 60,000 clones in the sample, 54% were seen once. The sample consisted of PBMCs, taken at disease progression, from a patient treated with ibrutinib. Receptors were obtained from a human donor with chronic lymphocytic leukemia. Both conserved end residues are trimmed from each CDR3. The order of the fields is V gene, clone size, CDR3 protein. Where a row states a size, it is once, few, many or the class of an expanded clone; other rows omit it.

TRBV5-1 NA ASSLQGAYTEAF
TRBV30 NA AWSGASGENEQF
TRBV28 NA ASSPGDREAYGYT
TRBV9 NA ASSASQGSGANVLT
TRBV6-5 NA ASSYSMAGYTGELF
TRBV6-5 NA ASRVSFLNTEAF
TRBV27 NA ASKPPRTDTQY
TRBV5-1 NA ASSLVGSPGAEKLF
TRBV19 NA ASNRRQGSTGELF
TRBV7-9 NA ASSPEARLVQETQY
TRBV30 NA AWSQGVRTEAF
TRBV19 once ASSIVGERSNQPQH
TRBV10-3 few AISGDRGFEKLF
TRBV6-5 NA ASNPGQGGSTEAF
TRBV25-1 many ASRGDRVYGYT
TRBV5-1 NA ASSLSYLNTEAF
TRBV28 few ASSLRIEKLF
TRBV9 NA ASSTLGEQY
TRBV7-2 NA ASSLFQGVTEAF
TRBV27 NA ASTPWQGSAGELF
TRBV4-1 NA ASSPTGGDGYGYT
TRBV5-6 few ASSLGPPNQPQH